The source of this T cell receptor beta chain is a study of cytomegalovirus exposure and HLA in healthy donors. CDR1 is DFQATT and CDR2 is SNEGSKA in the germline V gene (reference sequence). V lost 7 bases and J lost 6, with 9 bases in between. The CDR3 loop spans 10 amino acids. PCR primers comprised 60 Vbeta and 13 Jbeta primers. This table comes from immunoSEQ multiplex PCR, and its TCRdb copy is limited to in-frame clones, with some not included. The sample yields 84,000 or so clones, approximately 79% seen once. This chain connects TRBV20-1 to TRBJ1-1; D uncertain. The sequence was collected from a man aged 25 to 40 in good health and CMV-seronegative. Source material: PBMCs. The CDR3 here is CSDYSPEAFF. CDR3 nucleotides: TGCAGTGATTACAGCCCTGAAGCTTTCTTT.